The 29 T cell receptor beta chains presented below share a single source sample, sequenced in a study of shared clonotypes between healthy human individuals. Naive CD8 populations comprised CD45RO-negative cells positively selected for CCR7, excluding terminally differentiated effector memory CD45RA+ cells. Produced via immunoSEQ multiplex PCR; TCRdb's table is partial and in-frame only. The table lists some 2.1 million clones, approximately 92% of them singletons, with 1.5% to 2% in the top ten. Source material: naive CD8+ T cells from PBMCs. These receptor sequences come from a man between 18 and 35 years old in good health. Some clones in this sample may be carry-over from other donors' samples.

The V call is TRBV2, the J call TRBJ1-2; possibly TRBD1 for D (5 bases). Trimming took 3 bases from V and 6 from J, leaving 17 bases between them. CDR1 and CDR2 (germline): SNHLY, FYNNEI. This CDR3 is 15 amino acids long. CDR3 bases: TGTGCCAGCAGTGATTCGTTCGGGGGTTGGAATGGCTACACCTTC. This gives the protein CASSDSFGGWNGYTF.

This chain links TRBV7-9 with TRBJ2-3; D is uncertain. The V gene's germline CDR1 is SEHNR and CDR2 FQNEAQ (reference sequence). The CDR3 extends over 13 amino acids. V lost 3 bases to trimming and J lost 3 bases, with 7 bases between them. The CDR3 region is CASSFLDTDTQYF. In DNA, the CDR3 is TGTGCCAGCAGCTTTCTTGATACAGATACGCAGTATTTT.

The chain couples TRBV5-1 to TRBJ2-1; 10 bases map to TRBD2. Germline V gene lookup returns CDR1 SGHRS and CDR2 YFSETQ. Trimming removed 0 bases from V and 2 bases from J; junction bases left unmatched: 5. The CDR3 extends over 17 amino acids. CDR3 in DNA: TGCGCCAGCAGCTTGGGGTCTGGACTAGCGGCCTACAATGAGCAGTTCTTC. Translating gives CASSLGSGLAAYNEQFF. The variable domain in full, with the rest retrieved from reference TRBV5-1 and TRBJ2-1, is KAGVTQTPRYLIKTRGQQVTLSCSPISGHRSVSWYQQTPGQGLQFLFEYFSETQRNKGNFPGRFSGRQFSNSRSEMNVSTLELGDSALYLCASSLGSGLAAYNEQFFGPGTRLTVL.

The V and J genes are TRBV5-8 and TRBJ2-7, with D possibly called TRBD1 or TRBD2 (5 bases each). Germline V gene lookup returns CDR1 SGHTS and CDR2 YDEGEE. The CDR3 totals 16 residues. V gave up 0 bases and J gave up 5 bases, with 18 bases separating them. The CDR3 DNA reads TGTGCCAGCAGCTTGGGTTTGGGACCCCGGGTAGACGAGCAGTACTTC. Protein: CASSLGLGPRVDEQYF.

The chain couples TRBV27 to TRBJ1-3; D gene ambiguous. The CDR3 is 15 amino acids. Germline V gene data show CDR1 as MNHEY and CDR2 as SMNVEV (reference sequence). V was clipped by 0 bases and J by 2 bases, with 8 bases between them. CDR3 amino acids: CASSLSPVAGNTIYF. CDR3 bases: TGTGCCAGCAGTTTATCCCCCGTTGCTGGAAACACCATATATTTT.

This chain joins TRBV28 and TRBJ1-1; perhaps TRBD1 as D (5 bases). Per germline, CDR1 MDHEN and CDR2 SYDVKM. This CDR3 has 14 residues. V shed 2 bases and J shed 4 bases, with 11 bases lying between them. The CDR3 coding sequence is TGTGCCAGCAGTTTAATGAGGGGTAGCACTGAAGCTTTCTTT. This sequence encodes CASSLMRGSTEAFF. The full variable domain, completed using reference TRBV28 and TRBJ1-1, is DVKVTQSSRYLVKRTGEKVFLECVQDMDHENMFWYRQDPGLGLRLIYFSYDVKMKEKGDIPEGYSVSREKKERFSLILESASTNQTSMYLCASSLMRGSTEAFFGQGTRLTVV.

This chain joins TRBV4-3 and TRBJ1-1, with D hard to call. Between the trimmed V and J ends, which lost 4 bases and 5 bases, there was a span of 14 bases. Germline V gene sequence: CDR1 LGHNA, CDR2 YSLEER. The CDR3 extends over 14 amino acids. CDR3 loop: CASSPRPSRTEAFF. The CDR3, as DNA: TGCGCCAGCAGCCCCCGTCCGAGTAGGACTGAAGCTTTCTTT.

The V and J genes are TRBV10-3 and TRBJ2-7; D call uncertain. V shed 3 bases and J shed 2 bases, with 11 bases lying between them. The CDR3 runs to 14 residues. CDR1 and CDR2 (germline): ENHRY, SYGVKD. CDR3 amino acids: CAISDPPAAYEQYF. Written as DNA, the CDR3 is TGTGCCATCAGTGACCCCCCGGCGGCCTACGAGCAGTACTTC.

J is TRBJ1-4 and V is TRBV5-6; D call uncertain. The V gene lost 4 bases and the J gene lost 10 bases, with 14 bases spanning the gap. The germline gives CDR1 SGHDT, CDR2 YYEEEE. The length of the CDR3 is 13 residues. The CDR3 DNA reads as TGTGCCAGCAGCCTGGACGGACTTGGAAAACTGTTTTTT. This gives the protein CASSLDGLGKLFF.

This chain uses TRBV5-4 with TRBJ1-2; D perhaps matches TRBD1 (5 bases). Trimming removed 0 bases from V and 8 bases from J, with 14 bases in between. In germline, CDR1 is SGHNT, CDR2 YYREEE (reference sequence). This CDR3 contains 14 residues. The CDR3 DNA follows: TGTGCCAGCAGCTTGGTTCAGGGCCCGGTGGGCTACACCTTC. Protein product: CASSLVQGPVGYTF. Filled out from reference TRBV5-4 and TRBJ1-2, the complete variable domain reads ETGVTQSPTHLIKTRGQQVTLRCSSQSGHNTVSWYQQALGQGPQFIFQYYREEENGRGNFPPRFSGLQFPNYSSELNVNALELDDSALYLCASSLVQGPVGYTFGSGTRLTVV.

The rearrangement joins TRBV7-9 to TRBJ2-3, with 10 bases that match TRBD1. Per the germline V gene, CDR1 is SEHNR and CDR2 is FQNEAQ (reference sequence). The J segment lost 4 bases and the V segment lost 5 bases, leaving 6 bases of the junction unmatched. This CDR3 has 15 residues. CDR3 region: CASSRGTGESDTQYF. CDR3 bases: TGTGCCAGCAGCCGAGGGACAGGGGAGTCAGATACGCAGTATTTT.

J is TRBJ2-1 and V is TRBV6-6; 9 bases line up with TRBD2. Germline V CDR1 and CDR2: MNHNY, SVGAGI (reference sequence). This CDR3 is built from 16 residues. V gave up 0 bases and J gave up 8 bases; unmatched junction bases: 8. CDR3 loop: CASSYSKSGRLDEQFF. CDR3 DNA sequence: TGTGCCAGCAGTTACTCGAAAAGCGGGAGGTTAGATGAGCAGTTCTTC.

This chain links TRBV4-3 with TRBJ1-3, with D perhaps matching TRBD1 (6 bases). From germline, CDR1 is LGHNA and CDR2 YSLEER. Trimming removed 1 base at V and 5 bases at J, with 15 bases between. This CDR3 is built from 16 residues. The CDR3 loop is CASSQGRQAQRNTIYF. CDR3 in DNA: TGCGCCAGCAGCCAAGGTAGACAGGCACAAAGAAACACCATATATTTT.

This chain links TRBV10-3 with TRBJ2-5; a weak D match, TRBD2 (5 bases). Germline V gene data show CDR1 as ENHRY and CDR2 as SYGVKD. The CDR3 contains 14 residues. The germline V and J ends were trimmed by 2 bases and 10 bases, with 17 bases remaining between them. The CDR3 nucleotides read TGTGCCATCAGTGAGGCTGGCGGAGGATGGGACCAGTACTTC. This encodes CAISEAGGGWDQYF.

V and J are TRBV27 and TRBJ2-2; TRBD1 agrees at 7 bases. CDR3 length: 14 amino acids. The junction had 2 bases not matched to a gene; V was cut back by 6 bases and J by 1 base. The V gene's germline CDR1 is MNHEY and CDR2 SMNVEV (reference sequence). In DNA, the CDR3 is TGTGCCAGCAGGGGGGACAGGAACACCGGGGAGCTGTTTTTT. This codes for CASRGDRNTGELFF.

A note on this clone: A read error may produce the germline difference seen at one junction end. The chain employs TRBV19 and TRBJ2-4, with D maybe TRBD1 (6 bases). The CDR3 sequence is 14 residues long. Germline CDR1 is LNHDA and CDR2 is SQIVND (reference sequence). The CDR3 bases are TGTGCCAGTAGTACCCGGACAGCCCAAAACATTCAGTACTTC. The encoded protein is CASSTRTAQNIQYF.

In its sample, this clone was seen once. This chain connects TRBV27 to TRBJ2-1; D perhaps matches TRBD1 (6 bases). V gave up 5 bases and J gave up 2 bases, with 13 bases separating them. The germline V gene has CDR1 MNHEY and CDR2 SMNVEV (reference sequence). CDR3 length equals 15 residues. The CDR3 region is CASSPGQNTYNEQFF. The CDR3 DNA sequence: TGTGCCAGCAGTCCGGGACAAAATACCTACAATGAGCAGTTCTTC.

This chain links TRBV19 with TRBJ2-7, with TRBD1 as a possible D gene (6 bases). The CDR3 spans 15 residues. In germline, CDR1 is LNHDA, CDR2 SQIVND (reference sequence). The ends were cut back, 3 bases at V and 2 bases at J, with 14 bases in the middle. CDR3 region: CASSIYGRGPYEQYF. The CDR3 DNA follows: TGTGCCAGTAGTATCTACGGCAGGGGCCCCTACGAGCAGTACTTC.

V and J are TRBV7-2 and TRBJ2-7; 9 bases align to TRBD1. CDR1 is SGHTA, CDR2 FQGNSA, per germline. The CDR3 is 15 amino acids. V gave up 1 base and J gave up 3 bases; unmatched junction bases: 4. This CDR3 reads CASSLGGTGNYEQYF. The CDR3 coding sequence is TGTGCCAGCAGCTTAGGAGGGACAGGGAACTACGAGCAGTACTTC.

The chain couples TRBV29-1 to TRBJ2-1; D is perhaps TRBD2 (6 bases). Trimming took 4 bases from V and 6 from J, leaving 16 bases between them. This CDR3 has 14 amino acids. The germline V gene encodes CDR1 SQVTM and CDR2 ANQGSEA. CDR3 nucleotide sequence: TGCAGCGTTGTCGGGGGATCGTATGGCAATGAGCAGTTCTTC. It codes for CSVVGGSYGNEQFF.

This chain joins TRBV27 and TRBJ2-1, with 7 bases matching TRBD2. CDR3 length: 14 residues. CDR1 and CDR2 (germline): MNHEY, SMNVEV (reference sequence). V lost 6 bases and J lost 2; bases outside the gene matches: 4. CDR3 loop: CASRYGRPYNEQFF. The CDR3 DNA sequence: TGTGCCAGCAGGTACGGGAGGCCCTACAATGAGCAGTTCTTC.

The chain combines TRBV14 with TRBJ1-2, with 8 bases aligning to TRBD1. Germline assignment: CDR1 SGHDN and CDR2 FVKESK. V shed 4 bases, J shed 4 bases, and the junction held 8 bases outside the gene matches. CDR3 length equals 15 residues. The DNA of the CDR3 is TGTGCCAGCAGCCCAGGTGGGGGGACAGGCTATGGCTACACCTTC. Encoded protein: CASSPGGGTGYGYTF. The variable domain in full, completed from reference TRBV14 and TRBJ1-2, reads EAGVTQFPSHSVIEKGQTVTLRCDPISGHDNLYWYRRVMGKEIKFLLHFVKESKQDESGMPNNRFLAERTGGTYSTLKVQPAELEDSGVYFCASSPGGGTGYGYTFGSGTRLTVV.

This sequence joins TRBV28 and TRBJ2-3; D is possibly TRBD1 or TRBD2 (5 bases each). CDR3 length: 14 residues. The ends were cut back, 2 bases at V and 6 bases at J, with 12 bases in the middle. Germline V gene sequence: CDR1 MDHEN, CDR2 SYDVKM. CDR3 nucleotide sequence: TGTGCCAGCAGTTTAGAGGGTGAGGGGGATACGCAGTATTTT. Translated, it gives CASSLEGEGDTQYF.

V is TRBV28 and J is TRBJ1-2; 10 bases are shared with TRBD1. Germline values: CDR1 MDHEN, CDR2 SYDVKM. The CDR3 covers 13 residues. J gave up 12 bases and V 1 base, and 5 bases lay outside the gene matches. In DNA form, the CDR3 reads TGTGCCAGCAGTTTATCGGGACAGGGGATCGACACCTTC. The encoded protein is CASSLSGQGIDTF.

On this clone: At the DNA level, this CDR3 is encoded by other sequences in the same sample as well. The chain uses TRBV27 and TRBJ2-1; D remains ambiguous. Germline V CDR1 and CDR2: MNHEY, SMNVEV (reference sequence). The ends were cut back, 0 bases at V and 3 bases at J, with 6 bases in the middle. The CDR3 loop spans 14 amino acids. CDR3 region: CASSLSVGYNEQFF. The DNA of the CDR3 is TGTGCCAGCAGTTTATCGGTCGGCTACAATGAGCAGTTCTTC.

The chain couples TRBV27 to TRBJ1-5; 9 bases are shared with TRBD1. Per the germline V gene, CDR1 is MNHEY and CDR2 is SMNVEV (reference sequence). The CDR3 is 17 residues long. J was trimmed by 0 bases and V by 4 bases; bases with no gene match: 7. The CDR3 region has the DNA TGTGCCAGCAGTTCTGGGACAGGGAGTTATAGCAATCAGCCCCAGCATTTT. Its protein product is CASSSGTGSYSNQPQHF.

The CDR3 here is CASSLGVSPLHF. The CDR3 DNA sequence: TGTGCCAGCAGCCTAGGTGTTTCACCCCTCCACTTT. V usage is TRBV7-9 and J usage is TRBJ1-6; no firm D call. CDR1 and CDR2 (germline): SEHNR, FQNEAQ (reference sequence). CDR3 length equals 12 residues. Deletions cut 5 bases from V and 9 bases from J, with 8 bases between.

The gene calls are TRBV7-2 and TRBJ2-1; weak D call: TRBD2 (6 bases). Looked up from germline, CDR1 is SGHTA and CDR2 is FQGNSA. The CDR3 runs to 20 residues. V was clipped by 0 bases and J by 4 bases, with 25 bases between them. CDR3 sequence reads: CASSLAPSSFLGEVYNEQFF. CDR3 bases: TGTGCCAGCAGCTTAGCGCCCTCCTCATTTCTAGGGGAGGTATACAATGAGCAGTTCTTC. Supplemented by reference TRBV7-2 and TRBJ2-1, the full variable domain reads GAGVSQSPSNKVTEKGKDVELRCDPISGHTALYWYRQSLGQGLEFLIYFQGNSAPDKSGLPSDRFSAERTGGSVSTLTIQRTQQEDSAVYLCASSLAPSSFLGEVYNEQFFGPGTRLTVL.

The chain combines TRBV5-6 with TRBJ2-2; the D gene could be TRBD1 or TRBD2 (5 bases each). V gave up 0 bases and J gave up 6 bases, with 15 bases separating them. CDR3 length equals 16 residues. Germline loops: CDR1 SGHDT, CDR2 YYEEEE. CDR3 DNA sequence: TGTGCCAGCAGCTTGGCCATGGGGACCCCCCCCGGGGAGCTGTTTTTT. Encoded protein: CASSLAMGTPPGELFF.